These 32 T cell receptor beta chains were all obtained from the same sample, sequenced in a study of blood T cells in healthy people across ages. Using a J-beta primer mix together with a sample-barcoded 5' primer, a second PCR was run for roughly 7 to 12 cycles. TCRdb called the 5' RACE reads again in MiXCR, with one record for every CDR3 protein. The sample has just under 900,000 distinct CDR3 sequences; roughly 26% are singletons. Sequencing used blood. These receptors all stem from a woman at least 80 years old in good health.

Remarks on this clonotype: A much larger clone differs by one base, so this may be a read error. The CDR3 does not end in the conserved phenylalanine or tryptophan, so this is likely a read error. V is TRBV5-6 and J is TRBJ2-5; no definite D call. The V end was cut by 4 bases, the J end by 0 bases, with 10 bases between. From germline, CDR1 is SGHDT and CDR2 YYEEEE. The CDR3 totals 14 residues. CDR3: CASSRQGYQETQYV. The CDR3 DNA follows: TGTGCCAGCAGCAGACAAGGCTACCAAGAGACCCAGTACGTC.

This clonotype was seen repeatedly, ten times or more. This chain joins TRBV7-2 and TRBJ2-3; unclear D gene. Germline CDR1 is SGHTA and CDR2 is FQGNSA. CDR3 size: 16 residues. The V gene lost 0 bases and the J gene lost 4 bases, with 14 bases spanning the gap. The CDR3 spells CASSLAPLMSADTQYF. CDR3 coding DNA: TGTGCCAGCAGCTTAGCTCCATTAATGAGCGCAGATACGCAGTATTTT. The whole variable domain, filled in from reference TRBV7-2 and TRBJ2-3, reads GAGVSQSPSNKVTEKGKDVELRCDPISGHTALYWYRQSLGQGLEFLIYFQGNSAPDKSGLPSDRFSAERTGGSVSTLTIQRTQQEDSAVYLCASSLAPLMSADTQYFGPGTRLTVL.

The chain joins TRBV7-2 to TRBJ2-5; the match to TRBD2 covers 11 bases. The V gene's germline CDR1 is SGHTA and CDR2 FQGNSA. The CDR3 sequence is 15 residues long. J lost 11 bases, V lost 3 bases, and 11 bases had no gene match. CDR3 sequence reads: CASSFSGGAQSEQYF. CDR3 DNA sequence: TGTGCCAGCAGCTTTAGCGGGGGGGCCCAGTCTGAGCAGTACTTC.

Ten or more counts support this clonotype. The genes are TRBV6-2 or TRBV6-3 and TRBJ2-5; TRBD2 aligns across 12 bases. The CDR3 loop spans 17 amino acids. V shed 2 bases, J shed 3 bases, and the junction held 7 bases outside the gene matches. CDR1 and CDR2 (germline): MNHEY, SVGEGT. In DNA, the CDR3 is TGTGCCAGCAGTTACCCTAGCGGGGGGGCCTTCGAAGAGACCCAGTACTTC. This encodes CASSYPSGGAFEETQYF.

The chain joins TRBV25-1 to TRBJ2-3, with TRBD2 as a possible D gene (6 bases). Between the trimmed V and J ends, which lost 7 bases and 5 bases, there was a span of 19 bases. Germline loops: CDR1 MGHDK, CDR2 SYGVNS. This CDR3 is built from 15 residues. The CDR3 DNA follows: TGTGCCAGCACTCTCGGGGGTGGCCAAGTAGATACGCAGTATTTT. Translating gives CASTLGGGQVDTQYF.

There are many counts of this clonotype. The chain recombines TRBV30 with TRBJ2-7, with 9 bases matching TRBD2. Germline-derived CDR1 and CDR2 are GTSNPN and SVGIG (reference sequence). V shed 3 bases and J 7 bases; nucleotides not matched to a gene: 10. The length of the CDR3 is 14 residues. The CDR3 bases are TGTGCCTGGAGCGGACTAGCGACGCTGGAGGAGCAGTACTTC. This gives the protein CAWSGLATLEEQYF.

In DNA, the CDR3 is TGTGCCAGCAGTGAACTGGCGGGTCCTACCTACGAGCAGTACTTC. Translating gives CASSELAGPTYEQYF. V gene TRBV2 combines with J gene TRBJ2-7, with a tentative D call TRBD2 (5 bases). The CDR3 is 15 amino acids. V lost 2 bases and J 2 bases, leaving 13 bases between the germline ends. Per germline, CDR1 SNHLY and CDR2 FYNNEI.

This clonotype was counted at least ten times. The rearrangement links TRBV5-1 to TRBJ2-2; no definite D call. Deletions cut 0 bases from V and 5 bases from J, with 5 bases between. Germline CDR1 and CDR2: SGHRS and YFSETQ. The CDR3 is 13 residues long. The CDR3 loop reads CASSLEGTGELFF. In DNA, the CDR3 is TGCGCCAGCAGCTTGGAAGGGACCGGGGAGCTGTTTTTT.

Written as DNA, the CDR3 is TGTGCCAGCAGCTTCATTTTCTATGAGCAGTTCTTC. Its translation is CASSFIFYEQFF. The rearrangement joins TRBV11-2 to TRBJ2-1; no firm D call. CDR3 size: 12 residues. V was shortened by 3 bases and J by 8 bases, with 8 bases between the two germline ends. The germline CDR1 and CDR2 sequences are SGHAT and FQNNGV.

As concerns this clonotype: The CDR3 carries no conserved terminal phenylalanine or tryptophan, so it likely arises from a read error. Here the CDR3 DNA reads TGTGCCAGCAGCTCCCCCCTGGGACGATCCTCGAGTAGCTTTGATACGCAGTATTGT. This sequence encodes CASSSPLGRSSSSFDTQYC. The chain employs TRBV9 and TRBJ2-3; D may correspond to TRBD1 or TRBD2 (5 bases each). The CDR3 is 19 residues long. V dropped 4 bases and J dropped 6 bases, with 30 bases sitting between them. Germline loops: CDR1 SGDLS, CDR2 YYNGEE.

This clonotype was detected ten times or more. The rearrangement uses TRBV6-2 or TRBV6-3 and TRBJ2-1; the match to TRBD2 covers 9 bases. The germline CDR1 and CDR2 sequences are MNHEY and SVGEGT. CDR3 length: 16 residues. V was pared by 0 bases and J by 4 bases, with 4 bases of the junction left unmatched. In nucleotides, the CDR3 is TGTGCCAGCAGTTACTCGGTAGCGGGGGTATACAATGAGCAGTTCTTC. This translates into CASSYSVAGVYNEQFF.

CDR3 amino acids: CASSSPSPGYHEQYF. CDR3 nucleotide sequence: TGTGCCAGCAGTTCCCCATCGCCAGGGTACCACGAGCAGTACTTC. The chain has TRBV28 and TRBJ2-7; a possible D gene is TRBD1 (5 bases). CDR3 size: 15 residues. Germline CDR1 and CDR2: MDHEN and SYDVKM. V lost 4 bases to trimming and J lost 5 bases, with 18 bases between them.

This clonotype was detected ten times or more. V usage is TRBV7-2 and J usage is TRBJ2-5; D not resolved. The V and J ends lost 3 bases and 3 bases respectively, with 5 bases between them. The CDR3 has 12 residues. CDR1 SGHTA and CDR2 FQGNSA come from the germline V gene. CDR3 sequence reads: CASSFLKETQYF. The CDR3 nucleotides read TGTGCCAGCAGCTTCTTAAAAGAGACCCAGTACTTC.

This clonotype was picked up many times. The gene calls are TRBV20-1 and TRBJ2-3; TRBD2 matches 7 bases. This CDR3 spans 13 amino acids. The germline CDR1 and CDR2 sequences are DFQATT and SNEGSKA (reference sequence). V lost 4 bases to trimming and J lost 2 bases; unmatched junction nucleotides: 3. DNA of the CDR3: TGCAGTGCTAAAGCGGGACTCACAGATACGCAGTATTTT. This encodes CSAKAGLTDTQYF.

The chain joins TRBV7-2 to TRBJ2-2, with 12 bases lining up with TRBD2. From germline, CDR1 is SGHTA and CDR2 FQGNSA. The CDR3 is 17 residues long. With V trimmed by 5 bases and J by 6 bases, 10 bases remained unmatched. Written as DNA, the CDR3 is TGTGCCAGCAGCCTCAGGTCTAGCGGGGGGGCCGCCGGGGAGCTGTTTTTT. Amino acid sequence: CASSLRSSGGAAGELFF. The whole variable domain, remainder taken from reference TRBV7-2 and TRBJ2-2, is GAGVSQSPSNKVTEKGKDVELRCDPISGHTALYWYRQSLGQGLEFLIYFQGNSAPDKSGLPSDRFSAERTGGSVSTLTIQRTQQEDSAVYLCASSLRSSGGAAGELFFGEGSRLTVL.

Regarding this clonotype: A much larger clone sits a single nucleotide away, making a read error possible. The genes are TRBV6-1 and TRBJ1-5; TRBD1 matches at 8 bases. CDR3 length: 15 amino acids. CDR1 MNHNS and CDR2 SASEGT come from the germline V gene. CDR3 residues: CTTGDGQGGNQPQHF. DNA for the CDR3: TGTACCACCGGTGACGGACAGGGCGGCAATCAGCCCCAGCATTTT.

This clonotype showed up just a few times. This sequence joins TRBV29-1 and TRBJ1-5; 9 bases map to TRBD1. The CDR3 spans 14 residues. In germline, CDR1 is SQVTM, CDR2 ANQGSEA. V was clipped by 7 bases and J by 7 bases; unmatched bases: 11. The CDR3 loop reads CSALTGGYQQPQHF. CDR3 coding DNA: TGCAGCGCCTTGACAGGGGGATACCAGCAGCCCCAGCATTTT.

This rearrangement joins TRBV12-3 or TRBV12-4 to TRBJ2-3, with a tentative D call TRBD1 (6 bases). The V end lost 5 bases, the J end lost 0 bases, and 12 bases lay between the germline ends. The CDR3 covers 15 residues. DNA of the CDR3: TGTGCCAGCAGTACGCAGGGGACCAGCACAGATACGCAGTATTTT. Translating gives CASSTQGTSTDTQYF.

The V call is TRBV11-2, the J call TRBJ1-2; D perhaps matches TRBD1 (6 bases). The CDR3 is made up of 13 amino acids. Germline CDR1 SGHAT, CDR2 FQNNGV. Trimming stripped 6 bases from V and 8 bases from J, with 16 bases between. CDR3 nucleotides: TGTGCCAGCAGTCCAGGGAGCAGGGGAGGCTACACCTTC. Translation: CASSPGSRGGYTF.

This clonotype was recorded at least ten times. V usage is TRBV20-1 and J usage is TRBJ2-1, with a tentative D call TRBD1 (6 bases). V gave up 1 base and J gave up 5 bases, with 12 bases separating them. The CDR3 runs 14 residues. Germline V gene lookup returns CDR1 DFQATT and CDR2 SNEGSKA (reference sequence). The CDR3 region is CSARVPTGNNEQFF. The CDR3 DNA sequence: TGCAGTGCTAGAGTCCCGACAGGAAACAATGAGCAGTTCTTC.

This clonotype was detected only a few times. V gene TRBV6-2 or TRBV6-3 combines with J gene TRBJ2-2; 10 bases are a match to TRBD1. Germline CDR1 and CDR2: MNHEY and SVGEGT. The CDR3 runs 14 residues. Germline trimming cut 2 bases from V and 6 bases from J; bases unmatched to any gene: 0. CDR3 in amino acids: CASSYGQGAGELFF. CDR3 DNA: TGTGCCAGCAGTTACGGACAGGGGGCCGGGGAGCTGTTTTTT.

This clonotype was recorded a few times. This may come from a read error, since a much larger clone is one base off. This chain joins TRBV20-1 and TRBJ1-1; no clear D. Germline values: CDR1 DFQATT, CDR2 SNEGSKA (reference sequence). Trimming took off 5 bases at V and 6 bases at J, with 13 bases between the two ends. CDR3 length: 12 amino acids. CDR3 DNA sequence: TGCAGTGCTCACAGACAAGGCCCTGAAGCTTTCTTT. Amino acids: CSAHRQGPEAFF.

In DNA, the CDR3 is TGTGCCAGCACATATGGAGGGGGAACAGATGTGGAATATTTT. It yields the protein CASTYGGGTDVEYF. This chain uses TRBV12-3 or TRBV12-4 with TRBJ2-3; D possibly matches TRBD1 or TRBD2 (6 bases each). The CDR3 sequence is 14 residues long. Trimming took off 7 bases at V and 15 bases at J, with 26 bases between the two ends.

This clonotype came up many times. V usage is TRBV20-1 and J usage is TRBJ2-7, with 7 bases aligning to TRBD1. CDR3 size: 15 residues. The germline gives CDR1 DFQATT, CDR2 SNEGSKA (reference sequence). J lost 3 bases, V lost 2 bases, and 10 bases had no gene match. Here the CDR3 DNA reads TGCAGTGCTAGAAATAACCTACGACAGGGCTACGAGCAGTACTTC. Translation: CSARNNLRQGYEQYF.

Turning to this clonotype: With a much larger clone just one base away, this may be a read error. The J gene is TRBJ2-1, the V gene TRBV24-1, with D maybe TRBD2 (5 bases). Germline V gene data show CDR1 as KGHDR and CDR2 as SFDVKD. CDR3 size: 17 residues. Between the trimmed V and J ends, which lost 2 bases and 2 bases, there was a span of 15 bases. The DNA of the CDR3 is TGTGCCACCAGTGATTCGCCCGGGGAGCTCCCCTACAATGAGCAGTTCTTC. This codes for CATSDSPGELPYNEQFF.

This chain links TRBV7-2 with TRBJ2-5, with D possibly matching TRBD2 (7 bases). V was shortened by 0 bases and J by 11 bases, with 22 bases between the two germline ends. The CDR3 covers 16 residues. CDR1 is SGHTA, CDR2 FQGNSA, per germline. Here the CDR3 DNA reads TGTGCCAGCAGCTTAGCGGGGGGCGGGGGCTACAATGAGCAGTACTTC. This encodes CASSLAGGGGYNEQYF.

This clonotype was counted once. CDR3 bases: TGTGCCAGCAGGCCTGCAGTACGCACAGATACGCAGTATTTT. This translates into CASRPAVRTDTQYF. This chain links TRBV2 with TRBJ2-3, with D hard to call. Germline lookup yields CDR1 SNHLY and CDR2 FYNNEI. V shed 6 bases and J shed 1 base, with 11 bases lying between them. This CDR3 comprises 14 residues.

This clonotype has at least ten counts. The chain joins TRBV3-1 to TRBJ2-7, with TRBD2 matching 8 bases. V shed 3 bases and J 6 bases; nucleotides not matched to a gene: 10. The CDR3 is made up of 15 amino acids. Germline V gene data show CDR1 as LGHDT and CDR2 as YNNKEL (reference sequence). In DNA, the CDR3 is TGTGCCAGCAGCCAGGTCGGGGGGGCCAGTGTCGAGCAGTACTTC. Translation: CASSQVGGASVEQYF.

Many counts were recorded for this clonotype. The CDR3 DNA sequence: TGTGCCAGCAGCTTACCCCAGCAGGCCTCCTACAATGAGCAGTTCTTC. Its translation: CASSLPQQASYNEQFF. The rearrangement links TRBV13 to TRBJ2-1; D gene uncertain. The CDR3 sequence is 16 residues long. Germline CDR1 PRHDT, CDR2 FYEKMQ (reference sequence). V was cut by 2 bases and J by 0 bases, with 11 bases left in between. Looking up the rest from reference TRBV13 and TRBJ2-1 gives the full variable domain: AAGVIQSPRHLIKEKRETATLKCYPIPRHDTVYWYQQGPGQDPQFLISFYEKMQSDKGSIPDRFSAQQFSDYHSELNMSSLELGDSALYFCASSLPQQASYNEQFFGPGTRLTVL.

The CDR3 bases are TGCGCCAGCAGCCAAGATAGCTGGGGACAGGGGGCTTCCGGGGAGCTGTTTTTT. Residues: CASSQDSWGQGASGELFF. The chain carries TRBV4-3 and TRBJ2-2; TRBD1 agrees at 12 bases. Germline loops: CDR1 LGHNA, CDR2 YSLEER. The CDR3 is made up of 18 amino acids. V lost 0 bases, J lost 6 bases, and 8 bases stayed unmatched.

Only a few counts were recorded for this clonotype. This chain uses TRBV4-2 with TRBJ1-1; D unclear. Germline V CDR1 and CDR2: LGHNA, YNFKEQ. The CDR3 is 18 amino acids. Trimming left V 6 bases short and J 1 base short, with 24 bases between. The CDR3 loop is CASSPRGRSSPGNTEAFF. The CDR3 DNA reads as TGTGCCAGCAGTCCAAGAGGGAGGAGCTCCCCCGGGAACACTGAAGCTTTCTTT.

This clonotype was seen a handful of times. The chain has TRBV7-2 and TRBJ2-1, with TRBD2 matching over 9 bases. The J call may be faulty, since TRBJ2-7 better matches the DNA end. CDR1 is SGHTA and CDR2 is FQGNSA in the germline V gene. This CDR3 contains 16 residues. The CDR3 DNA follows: TGTGCCAGCAGCTTACTAGCGGGGTCTACCTACAATGAGCAGTACTTC. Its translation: CASSLLAGSTYNEQYF.